The count of the clone carrying this TCR beta chain is one. Its antigen is not identified. The sample belongs to a study of CD8 T cells in Susac syndrome. 0.5 to 1 ug RNA was reverse transcribed with random hexamers. TCRdb reprocessed the immunoSEQ multiplex PCR reads with MiXCR, giving one entry per CDR3 protein. Of approximately 110,000 distinct CDR3 sequences detected, about 93% appear once; the ten largest clones hold 0.085% to 0.09%. Purification of the CD8+ and CD4+ T cells relied on negative isolation, and TEMRA cells underwent FACS enrichment. Germline V gene sequence: CDR1 MNHEY, CDR2 SMNVEV (reference sequence). Trimming cost V 2 bases and J 6 bases, with 14 bases left between them. The CDR3 is made up of 15 amino acids. Overall study findings and caveats: The study conceded that its TCR sequencing and HLA analysis involved relatively few individuals.

This clonotype originated in a human donor in good health. The sequenced sample consisted of CD4+ T cells from PBMCs. This chain connects TRBV27 to TRBJ2-1, with TRBD1 as a possible D gene (6 bases). Here the CDR3 DNA reads TGTGCCAGCAGTTTAGGCCAGGGGAGAGGCAATGAGCAGTTCTTC. Its translation: CASSLGQGRGNEQFF.